This entry features one T cell receptor (beta chain) sequence. This entry is derived from a study of control samples from healthy donors and cancer patients. The V gene's germline CDR1 is KGHSH and CDR2 LQKENI. The CDR3 has 15 residues. Trimming took 6 bases from V and 0 from J, leaving 13 bases between them. Sequencing used immunoSEQ multiplex PCR; TCRdb keeps in-frame clones, though not all of them. Of 100,000 to 150,000 clones listed, 90% are singletons. The V and J genes are TRBV18 and TRBJ2-3, with D hard to call. The sequence was obtained from a man aged 18 to 29 in good health. Material: blood. CDR3 nucleotides: TGTGCCAGCTCGTACAGTCCGCCTAGCACAGATACGCAGTATTTT. This codes for CASSYSPPSTDTQYF.